This T cell receptor beta chain stems from a study of T cell responses to AZD1222 COVID-19 vaccine. Generated by immunoSEQ multiplex PCR, the TCRdb table keeps only in-frame clones and is missing some. The sample contains approximately 100,000 clones, roughly 91% of which appear only once. The CDR3 consists of 18 residues. The V gene's germline CDR1 is MGHRA and CDR2 YSYEKL. With 3 bases removed from V and 5 bases from J, the gap between germline ends came to 25 bases. The receptor's source is an adult in good health. The sample consisted of peripheral blood, taken on day 0 of AZD1222 vaccination. The chain is built from TRBV4-1 and TRBJ1-2; the D gene is possibly TRBD1 (5 bases). CDR3 in amino acids: CASSHRGRDLIGLYGYTF. Written as DNA, the CDR3 is TGCGCCAGCAGCCATAGGGGCAGGGATCTCATCGGGTTATATGGCTACACCTTC.